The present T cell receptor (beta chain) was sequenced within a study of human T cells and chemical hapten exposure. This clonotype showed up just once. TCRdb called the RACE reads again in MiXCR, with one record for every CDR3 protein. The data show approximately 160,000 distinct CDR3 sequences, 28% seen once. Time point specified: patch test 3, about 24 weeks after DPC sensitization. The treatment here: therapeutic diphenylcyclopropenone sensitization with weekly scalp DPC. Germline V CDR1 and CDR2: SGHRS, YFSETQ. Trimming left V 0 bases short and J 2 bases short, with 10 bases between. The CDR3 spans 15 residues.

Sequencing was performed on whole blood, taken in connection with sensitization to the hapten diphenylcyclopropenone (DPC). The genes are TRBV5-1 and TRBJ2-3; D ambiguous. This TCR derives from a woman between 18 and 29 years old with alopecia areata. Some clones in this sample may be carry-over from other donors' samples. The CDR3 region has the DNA TGCGCCAGCAGCTTGGGGGTCCACAACACAGATACGCAGTATTTT. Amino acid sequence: CASSLGVHNTDTQYF. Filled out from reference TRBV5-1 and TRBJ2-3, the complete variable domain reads KAGVTQTPRYLIKTRGQQVTLSCSPISGHRSVSWYQQTPGQGLQFLFEYFSETQRNKGNFPGRFSGRQFSNSRSEMNVSTLELGDSALYLCASSLGVHNTDTQYFGPGTRLTVL.